This entry lists 10 T cell receptor beta chains sequenced from one sample in a study of shared clonotypes between healthy human individuals. The table came from immunoSEQ multiplex PCR; TCRdb's copy has only in-frame clones and leaves some out. The sample records nearly 2 million clones, about 95% being singletons. Naivety among CD8 cells was defined by CD45RO negativity and positive CCR7 selection, thereby excluding terminally differentiated effector memory CD45RA+ cells. The sequenced sample consisted of naive CD8+ T cells sorted from blood. The receptors originated from a man in his late teens or twenties in good health.

The chain is built from TRBV5-1 and TRBJ2-7, with D possibly matching TRBD1 (5 bases). V lost 4 bases, J lost 4 bases, and 12 bases lay in between. Germline V gives CDR1 SGHRS, CDR2 YFSETQ. There are 13 residues in the CDR3. CDR3 sequence (DNA): TGCGCCAGCAGCACGGACATTCTTTACGAGCAGTACTTC. As protein: CASSTDILYEQYF.

The chain has TRBV11-2 and TRBJ1-2, with D unresolved. CDR1 and CDR2 from the germline V gene are SGHAT and FQNNGV. The CDR3 is made up of 13 amino acids. Trimming left V 3 bases short and J 8 bases short, with 13 bases between. CDR3 sequence reads: CASSFYGIGGYTF. The CDR3 coding sequence is TGTGCCAGCAGCTTTTATGGCATTGGGGGCTACACCTTC.

The rearrangement links TRBV5-4 to TRBJ2-5; D could derive from TRBD1 or TRBD2 (7 bases each). CDR3 size: 14 residues. V was pared by 5 bases and J by 5 bases, with 16 bases between. CDR1 and CDR2 from the germline V gene are SGHNT and YYREEE (reference sequence). The CDR3 sequence: CASRGGTAGETQYF. CDR3 coding DNA: TGTGCCAGCAGGGGGGGGACAGCCGGGGAGACCCAGTACTTC.

As regards this clone: The same CDR3 arises from other DNA sequences in this sample as well. This chain joins TRBV20-1 and TRBJ2-2; D remains unclear. Germline lookup yields CDR1 DFQATT and CDR2 SNEGSKA (reference sequence). Trimming cost V 3 bases and J 8 bases, with 7 bases left between them. The CDR3 has 11 residues. This CDR3 is CSARVIGELFF. The DNA for the CDR3 is TGCAGTGCTAGGGTGATAGGGGAGCTGTTTTTT.

The V gene is TRBV5-6, the J gene TRBJ2-7, with 11 bases matching TRBD1. Unmatched junction bases numbered 7, after V lost 3 bases and J lost 2 bases. Germline-derived CDR1 and CDR2 are SGHDT and YYEEEE. The CDR3 has 16 amino acids. CDR3 protein: CASSSFGTGGPYEQYF. CDR3 nucleotides: TGTGCCAGCAGCTCTTTTGGGACAGGGGGACCCTACGAGCAGTACTTC.

The chain uses TRBV10-2 and TRBJ2-4; D not resolved. CDR1 is WSHSY, CDR2 SAAADI, per germline. V was shortened by 4 bases and J by 16 bases, with 14 bases between the two germline ends. This CDR3 is 11 amino acids long. The CDR3 sequence: CASSAGHQKYF. Here the CDR3 DNA reads TGCGCCAGCAGTGCCGGGCACCAGAAATACTTC.

In nucleotides, the CDR3 is TGCGCCAGCAGCCAAAGTGAGGGTACCTACGAGCAGTACTTC. It translates to CASSQSEGTYEQYF. V gene TRBV4-3 combines with J gene TRBJ2-7, with a possible D match to TRBD2 (5 bases). This CDR3 is built from 14 residues. Germline loops: CDR1 LGHNA, CDR2 YSLEER. Between the trimmed V and J ends, which lost 2 bases and 2 bases, there was a span of 10 bases.

V usage is TRBV4-1 and J usage is TRBJ2-1, with D possibly matching TRBD1 (5 bases). The V gene's germline CDR1 is MGHRA and CDR2 YSYEKL. The CDR3 spans 16 residues. With 0 bases removed from V and 6 bases from J, the gap between germline ends came to 15 bases. The CDR3 DNA follows: TGCGCCAGCAGCCAAGAGTGGCAGGGTTTCGGCAATGAGCAGTTCTTC. It is translated as CASSQEWQGFGNEQFF.

This clone was seen more than once but under ten times. The rearrangement links TRBV28 to TRBJ2-7; D ambiguous. The CDR3 has 12 residues. Trimming took 5 bases from V and 3 from J, leaving 8 bases between them. Germline V gene lookup returns CDR1 MDHEN and CDR2 SYDVKM. The CDR3 DNA reads as TGTGCCAGCAGTGCCGAGGTCTACGAGCAGTACTTC. Translating gives CASSAEVYEQYF.

This clone turned up a few times. Other DNA sequences in this specimen translate into the identical CDR3. The chain carries TRBV5-1 and TRBJ2-7, with a weak D call TRBD2 (5 bases). The V and J ends lost 0 bases and 2 bases respectively, with 9 bases between them. The germline V gene encodes CDR1 SGHRS and CDR2 YFSETQ. This CDR3 has 14 amino acids. The CDR3 DNA follows: TGCGCCAGCAGCTTGGCTGGAGGCACCTACGAGCAGTACTTC. This gives the protein CASSLAGGTYEQYF.